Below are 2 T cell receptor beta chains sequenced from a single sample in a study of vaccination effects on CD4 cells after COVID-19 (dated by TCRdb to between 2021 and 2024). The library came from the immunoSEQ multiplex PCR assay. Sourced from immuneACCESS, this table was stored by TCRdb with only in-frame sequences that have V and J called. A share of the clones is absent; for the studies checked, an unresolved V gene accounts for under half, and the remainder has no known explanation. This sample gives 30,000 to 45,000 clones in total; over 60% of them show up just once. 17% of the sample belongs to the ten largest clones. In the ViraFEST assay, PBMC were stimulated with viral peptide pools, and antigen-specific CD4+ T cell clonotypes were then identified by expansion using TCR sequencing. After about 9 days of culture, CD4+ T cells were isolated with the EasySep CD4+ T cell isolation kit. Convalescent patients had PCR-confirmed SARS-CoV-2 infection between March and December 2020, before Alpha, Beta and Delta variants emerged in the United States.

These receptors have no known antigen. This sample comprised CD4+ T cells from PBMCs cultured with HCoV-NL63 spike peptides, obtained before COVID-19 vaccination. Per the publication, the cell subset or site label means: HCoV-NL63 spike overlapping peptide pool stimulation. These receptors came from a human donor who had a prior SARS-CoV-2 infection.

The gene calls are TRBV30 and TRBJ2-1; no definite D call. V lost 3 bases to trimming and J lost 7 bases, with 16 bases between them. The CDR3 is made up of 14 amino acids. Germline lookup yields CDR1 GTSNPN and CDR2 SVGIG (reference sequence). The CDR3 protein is CAWRVPWTSNEQFF. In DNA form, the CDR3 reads TGTGCCTGGAGGGTACCTTGGACCTCTAATGAGCAGTTCTTC.

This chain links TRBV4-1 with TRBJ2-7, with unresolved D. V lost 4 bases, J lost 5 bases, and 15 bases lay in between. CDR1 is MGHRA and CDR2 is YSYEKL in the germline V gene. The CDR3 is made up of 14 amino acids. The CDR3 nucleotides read TGCGCCAGCAGCCCGGGCTTTCAGAGACACGAGCAGTACTTC. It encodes CASSPGFQRHEQYF.